Below, 31 T cell receptor beta chains from the same sample are listed, as sequenced in a study of control samples from healthy donors and cancer patients (TCRdb year 2020). The receptor library was made with the immunoSEQ multiplex PCR assay. TCRdb stores this immuneACCESS table with in-frame sequences only. Part of the clones is absent; in the studies checked, under half of the shortfall reflects unresolved V genes, and no reason is known for the rest. Present in this sample are about 130,000 clones, over 75% of which were seen just once. The top ten constitute 2% to 3% of the sample. Input material: blood. These receptors were taken from a man between 40 and 49 years old in good health.

This rearrangement joins TRBV3-1 (or the pseudogene TRBV3-2) to TRBJ1-2, with D unresolved. Germline V gene lookup returns CDR1 LGHDT and CDR2 YNNKEL (reference sequence). The CDR3 is made up of 12 amino acids. V shed 1 base and J shed 7 bases, with 7 bases lying between them. The CDR3, as DNA: TGTGCCAGCAGCCAAGGGGTGGGTGGCTACACCTTC. Residues: CASSQGVGGYTF.

The gene calls are TRBV7-9 and TRBJ2-3, with 7 bases lining up with TRBD2. CDR3 length equals 13 residues. Germline V gives CDR1 SEHNR, CDR2 FQNEAQ (reference sequence). Germline trimming cut 3 bases from V and 11 bases from J; bases unmatched to any gene: 8. The DNA for the CDR3 is TGTGCCAGCAGCTTGAGCCCCCCGGGAGGGCAGTATTTT. This gives the protein CASSLSPPGGQYF.

The chain joins TRBV5-1 to TRBJ1-2, with D hard to call. Germline V CDR1 and CDR2: SGHRS, YFSETQ. Between the trimmed V and J ends, which lost 0 bases and 8 bases, there was a span of 23 bases. The CDR3 totals 17 residues. The CDR3 is CASSLDFSSLHHPGYTF. The CDR3 coding sequence is TGCGCCAGCAGCTTGGATTTTAGTAGCCTGCATCATCCGGGCTACACCTTC.

V gene TRBV2 combines with J gene TRBJ1-2, with D unresolved. V was pared by 2 bases and J by 8 bases, with 15 bases between. The CDR3 contains 14 residues. The germline V gene encodes CDR1 SNHLY and CDR2 FYNNEI. CDR3 sequence: CASSERGGFEGYTF. DNA for the CDR3: TGTGCCAGCAGTGAACGGGGAGGGTTCGAGGGCTACACCTTC.

This clone was detected only once. V is TRBV21-1 and J is TRBJ1-4; TRBD1 is taken as the D call from the table, unchecked against the DNA. TRBV21-1 is assigned pseudogene status. The CDR3 has 15 residues. CDR3 residues: CASSIPGQGNEKLFF. Here the CDR3 DNA reads TGTGCCAGCAGCATTCCGGGACAGGGCAATGAAAAACTGTTTTTT.

This chain links TRBV11-3 with TRBJ2-5; no definite D call. The V end was cut by 3 bases, the J end by 4 bases, with 9 bases between. This CDR3 spans 13 amino acids. Per the germline V gene, CDR1 is SGHNT and CDR2 is YENEEA. The CDR3 protein is CASSLWVGETQYF. CDR3 DNA sequence: TGTGCCAGCAGCTTGTGGGTGGGAGAGACCCAGTACTTC.

The genes are TRBV18 and TRBJ2-5; 8 positions match TRBD2. This CDR3 comprises 15 residues. With V trimmed by 3 bases and J by 4 bases, 7 bases remained unmatched. Germline-derived CDR1 and CDR2 are KGHSH and LQKENI. The chain's CDR3 is CASSPGAGAGETQYF. The CDR3 nucleotides read TGTGCCAGCTCACCGGGAGCGGGGGCCGGAGAGACCCAGTACTTC.

J is TRBJ2-1 and V is TRBV12-3 or TRBV12-4; maybe TRBD1 (5 bases). The CDR3 contains 11 residues. V lost 2 bases to trimming and J lost 9 bases, with 5 bases between them. CDR3 protein: CASSLRGEQFF. The CDR3 nucleotides read TGTGCCAGCAGTTTAAGGGGTGAGCAGTTCTTC.

The chain joins TRBV7-9 to TRBJ2-3, with D possibly matching TRBD2 (6 bases). V was shortened by 4 bases and J by 0 bases, with 14 bases between the two germline ends. The germline gives CDR1 SEHNR, CDR2 FQNEAQ (reference sequence). The CDR3 is made up of 16 amino acids. The CDR3 coding sequence is TGTGCCAGCAGCTCTGTTCGGGACTGGAGCACAGATACGCAGTATTTT. Translation: CASSSVRDWSTDTQYF.

This chain connects TRBV9 to TRBJ2-3; the D gene is possibly TRBD2 (7 bases). The length of the CDR3 is 16 residues. V lost 0 bases and J lost 2, with 13 bases in between. From germline, CDR1 is SGDLS and CDR2 YYNGEE. In nucleotides, the CDR3 is TGTGCCAGCAGCGTAGGCGGGCGGGGGCACACAGATACGCAGTATTTT. As protein: CASSVGGRGHTDTQYF.

The count of this clone is one. This chain connects TRBV9 to TRBJ2-3, with D perhaps matching TRBD2 (6 bases). Germline loops: CDR1 SGDLS, CDR2 YYNGEE. CDR3 size: 16 residues. The V end was cut by 4 bases, the J end by 3 bases, with 18 bases between. CDR3 sequence reads: CASSPENGGTTDTQYF. In nucleotides, the CDR3 is TGTGCCAGCAGCCCGGAAAATGGGGGGACTACAGATACGCAGTATTTT.

The table lists this clone with a few counts. V is TRBV5-6 and J is TRBJ2-2; D not resolved. The CDR3 is 15 amino acids. V was cut by 1 base and J by 4 bases, with 11 bases left in between. Germline lookup yields CDR1 SGHDT and CDR2 YYEEEE. CDR3 nucleotides: TGTGCCAGCAGCTTGACTGGTGGGGTCACCGGGGAGCTGTTTTTT. Translation: CASSLTGGVTGELFF. The whole variable domain, filled in from reference TRBV5-6 and TRBJ2-2, reads DAGVTQSPTHLIKTRGQQVTLRCSPKSGHDTVSWYQQALGQGPQFIFQYYEEEERQRGNFPDRFSGHQFPNYSSELNVNALLLGDSALYLCASSLTGGVTGELFFGEGSRLTVL.

The chain links TRBV27 to TRBJ1-2; TRBD1 aligns across 8 bases. From germline, CDR1 is MNHEY and CDR2 SMNVEV (reference sequence). Trimming at V came to 5 bases and at J to 4 bases, leaving 15 bases not matched to a gene. This CDR3 is built from 17 residues. CDR3 residues: CASSLTRQGSRLYGYTF. For the CDR3, the DNA is TGTGCCAGCAGTCTCACCAGACAGGGGAGTCGCCTCTATGGCTACACCTTC.

Note on this clone: Other DNA sequences in this sample translate to the same CDR3. This sequence joins TRBV12-3 or TRBV12-4 and TRBJ1-2; no clear D. CDR3 length: 12 amino acids. With 6 bases removed from V and 0 bases from J, the gap between germline ends came to 5 bases. CDR3 loop: CASSGANYGYTF. Here the CDR3 DNA reads TGTGCCAGCAGCGGAGCTAACTATGGCTACACCTTC.

This clone is a singleton in its sample. This chain links TRBV5-1 with TRBJ2-5, with TRBD1 matching over 9 bases. CDR1 is SGHRS, CDR2 YFSETQ, per germline. Trimming took 3 bases from V and 3 from J; bases not matched to a gene: 9. This CDR3 spans 16 amino acids. CDR3 amino acids: CASSSGQGSWKETQYF. DNA for the CDR3: TGCGCCAGCAGCTCCGGACAGGGGAGTTGGAAAGAGACCCAGTACTTC.

J is TRBJ1-5 and V is TRBV2; D is unclear. The CDR3 covers 15 residues. The germline CDR1 and CDR2 sequences are SNHLY and FYNNEI. V was clipped by 0 bases and J by 4 bases, with 10 bases between them. CDR3 protein: CASSEALMGNQPQHF. The CDR3 bases are TGTGCCAGCAGTGAAGCGTTGATGGGGAATCAGCCCCAGCATTTT.

V gene TRBV12-3 or TRBV12-4 combines with J gene TRBJ1-6; D ambiguous. The CDR3 consists of 12 residues. V gave up 6 bases and J gave up 2 bases, with 2 bases separating them. The CDR3 here is CASSPYNSPLHF. DNA of the CDR3: TGTGCCAGCAGCCCCTATAATTCACCCCTCCACTTT.

The CDR3 region is CASSTGVEKLFF. As DNA, the CDR3 is TGTGCCAGCAGCACAGGGGTGGAAAAACTGTTTTTT. This chain joins TRBV28 and TRBJ1-4; 7 nucleotides match TRBD1. This CDR3 is 12 amino acids long. V dropped 6 bases and J dropped 8; count of bases not matched to a gene: 3. Germline CDR1 reads MDHEN; CDR2 reads SYDVKM.

The chain uses TRBV6-5 and TRBJ2-5; tentatively, D is TRBD2 (6 bases). Looked up from germline, CDR1 is MNHEY and CDR2 is SVGAGI. Deletions cut 6 bases from V and 10 bases from J, with 12 bases between. This CDR3 has 11 amino acids. In nucleotides, the CDR3 is TGTGCCAGCAGCGACATCGGGGGCCAGTACTTC. Translating gives CASSDIGGQYF.

V is TRBV7-9 and J is TRBJ1-4, with no clear D. Germline-derived CDR1 and CDR2 are SEHNR and FQNEAQ (reference sequence). CDR3 length: 17 residues. The V end was cut by 1 base, the J end by 0 bases, with 12 bases between. CDR3 nucleotides: TGTGCCAGCAGCTTAGTTGGATTTGGCGCAACTAATGAAAAACTGTTTTTT. The encoded protein is CASSLVGFGATNEKLFF.

The chain recombines TRBV9 with TRBJ2-5; a possible D gene is TRBD1 (6 bases). The CDR3 totals 14 residues. The ends were cut back, 0 bases at V and 2 bases at J, with 8 bases in the middle. The V gene's germline CDR1 is SGDLS and CDR2 YYNGEE. CDR3 in amino acids: CASSVGTAQETQYF. In nucleotides, the CDR3 is TGTGCCAGCAGCGTAGGGACAGCTCAAGAGACCCAGTACTTC.

The V call is TRBV7-2, the J call TRBJ2-7, with 7 bases fitting TRBD2. CDR1 and CDR2 (germline): SGHTA, FQGNSA. The CDR3 runs 12 residues. The V segment lost 6 bases and the J segment 3 bases; nucleotides outside the gene matches: 2. The CDR3 spells CASRGGNYEQYF. Written as DNA, the CDR3 is TGTGCCAGCAGGGGGGGGAACTACGAGCAGTACTTC.

The chain couples TRBV3-1 (or the pseudogene TRBV3-2) to TRBJ2-7, with a weak D call TRBD1 (6 bases). The CDR3 is 13 amino acids. The germline CDR1 and CDR2 sequences are LGHDT and YNNKEL (reference sequence). Trimming shortened V by 3 bases and J by 5 bases, and 11 bases separated the two germline ends. The CDR3 loop reads CASSHPQGNEQYF. The DNA for the CDR3 is TGTGCCAGCAGCCACCCACAGGGAAACGAGCAGTACTTC.

The chain joins TRBV2 to TRBJ2-7, with 7 bases aligning to TRBD1. Germline CDR1 is SNHLY and CDR2 is FYNNEI. V lost 5 bases and J lost 5; bases outside the gene matches: 6. This CDR3 spans 13 amino acids. The CDR3 is CASSRQGVDEQYF. The CDR3 DNA follows: TGTGCCAGCAGTCGACAGGGAGTGGACGAGCAGTACTTC.

The J gene is TRBJ2-3, the V gene TRBV14; 7 positions match TRBD2. The ends lost 2 bases at V and 2 bases at J; junction bases unmatched: 7. From germline, CDR1 is SGHDN and CDR2 FVKESK. CDR3 length: 16 residues. CDR3 nucleotides: TGTGCCAGCAGCCAACGGGGGGTTCGGCTCACAGATACGCAGTATTTT. Encoded protein: CASSQRGVRLTDTQYF.

V usage is TRBV5-1 and J usage is TRBJ1-2; no definite D call. This CDR3 has 12 amino acids. The germline V gene has CDR1 SGHRS and CDR2 YFSETQ. V lost 5 bases to trimming and J lost 0 bases, with 5 bases between them. The CDR3 DNA reads TGCGCCAGCAGGTGGGCTAACTATGGCTACACCTTC. Protein: CASRWANYGYTF. Complete variable domain (other parts from reference TRBV5-1 and TRBJ1-2): KAGVTQTPRYLIKTRGQQVTLSCSPISGHRSVSWYQQTPGQGLQFLFEYFSETQRNKGNFPGRFSGRQFSNSRSEMNVSTLELGDSALYLCASRWANYGYTFGSGTRLTVV.

This clone was observed many times. This chain joins TRBV9 and TRBJ1-1; D gene ambiguous. The length of the CDR3 is 14 residues. CDR1 SGDLS and CDR2 YYNGEE come from the germline V gene. The V and J ends lost 0 bases and 3 bases respectively, with 9 bases between them. The CDR3 sequence: CASSVGAGHTEAFF. The CDR3 nucleotides read TGTGCCAGCAGCGTAGGCGCAGGCCACACTGAAGCTTTCTTT.

The chain carries TRBV6-5 and TRBJ2-7; TRBD1 might be the D (5 bases). V lost 5 bases, J lost 5 bases, and 7 bases lay in between. The CDR3 sequence is 11 residues long. CDR1 and CDR2 (germline): MNHEY, SVGAGI. This chain's CDR3 is CASSNRNEQYF. DNA for the CDR3: TGTGCCAGCAGTAACAGGAACGAGCAGTACTTC.

V gene TRBV5-5 combines with J gene TRBJ1-2; D is unresolved. With 0 bases removed from V and 5 bases from J, the gap between germline ends came to 5 bases. The CDR3 is 12 residues long. Germline CDR1 reads SGHKS; CDR2 reads YYEKEE (reference sequence). The CDR3 protein is CASSLGKYGYTF. The CDR3 region has the DNA TGTGCCAGCAGCTTGGGCAAGTATGGCTACACCTTC.

The gene calls are TRBV2 and TRBJ2-2; 9 bases match TRBD1. This CDR3 is built from 14 residues. The germline V gene has CDR1 SNHLY and CDR2 FYNNEI. With 6 bases clipped from V and 6 bases from J, the junction kept 5 bases outside the gene matches. The CDR3 bases are TGTGCCAGCAGCGGGACAGGGCCGGCCGGGGAGCTGTTTTTT. This codes for CASSGTGPAGELFF.

The chain recombines TRBV6-5 with TRBJ2-3; TRBD1 agrees at 11 bases. Germline V lookup: CDR1 MNHEY, CDR2 SVGAGI. After removal of 11 bases from V and 3 bases from J, the junction contained 4 bases not matched to a gene. CDR3 size: 13 residues. CDR3 nucleotides: TGTGCCGGACGGGACAGGGGGACAGATACGCAGTATTTT. Translated: CAGRDRGTDTQYF.